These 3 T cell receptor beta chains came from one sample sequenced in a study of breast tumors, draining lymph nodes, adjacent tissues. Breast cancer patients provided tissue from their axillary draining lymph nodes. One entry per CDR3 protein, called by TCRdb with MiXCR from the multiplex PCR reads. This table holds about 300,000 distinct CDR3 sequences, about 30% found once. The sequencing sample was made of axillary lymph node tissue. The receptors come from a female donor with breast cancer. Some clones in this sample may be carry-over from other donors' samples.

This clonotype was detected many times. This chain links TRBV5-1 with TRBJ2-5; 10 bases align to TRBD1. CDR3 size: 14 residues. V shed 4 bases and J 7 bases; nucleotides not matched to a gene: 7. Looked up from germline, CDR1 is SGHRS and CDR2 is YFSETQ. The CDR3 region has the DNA TGCGCCAGCAGCGTAAGGGACAGGGGTGTGACCCAGTACTTC. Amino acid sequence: CASSVRDRGVTQYF.

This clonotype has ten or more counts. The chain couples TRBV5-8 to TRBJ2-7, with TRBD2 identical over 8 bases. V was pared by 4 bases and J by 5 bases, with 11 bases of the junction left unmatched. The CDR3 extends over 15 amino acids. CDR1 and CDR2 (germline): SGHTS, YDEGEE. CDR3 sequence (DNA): TGTGCCAGCAGCCGGGAGGGACTATTCGTGAACGAGCAGTACTTC. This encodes CASSREGLFVNEQYF.

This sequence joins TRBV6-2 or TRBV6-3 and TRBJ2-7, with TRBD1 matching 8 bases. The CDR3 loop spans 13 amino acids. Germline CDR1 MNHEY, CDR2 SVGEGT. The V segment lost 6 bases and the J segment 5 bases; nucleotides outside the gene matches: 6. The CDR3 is CASRRQGRDEQYF. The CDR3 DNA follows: TGTGCCAGCAGGCGACAGGGGAGAGACGAGCAGTACTTC.